This T cell receptor (beta chain) was documented in a study of cytomegalovirus exposure and HLA in healthy donors. PCR employed 60 Vbeta and 13 Jbeta primers. The data were produced by immunoSEQ multiplex PCR, yet TCRdb's version contains in-frame clones alone and is incomplete. The data hold more than 80,000 clones, with 60% to 80% observed a single time. CDR1 and CDR2 (germline): SGDLS, YYNGEE. This CDR3 spans 15 amino acids. Trimming at V came to 1 base and at J to 2 bases, leaving 5 bases not matched to a gene. This clone was picked up one time. The chain combines TRBV9 with TRBJ2-7; 8 bases match TRBD2. The specimen sequenced was PBMCs. This receptor was taken from a boy younger than 18 in good health and CMV-seronegative. CDR3 amino acids: CASSVSSSGAYEQYF. In nucleotides, the CDR3 is TGTGCCAGCAGCGTATCGAGTAGCGGGGCCTACGAGCAGTACTTC.